This record covers a single T cell receptor (beta chain). What it binds is not known. It was the roughly 130-subject validation cohort, separate from the approximately 700-subject first cohort, to which the donors belonged. Libraries were prepared by immunoSEQ multiplex PCR; TCRdb keeps only in-frame clonotypes and omits some of them. The repertoire holds around 170,000 clones, with 88% as singletons. The data originate from a study of cytomegalovirus exposure and HLA in healthy donors. Whole-study context: The 120 validation repertoires, a later analysis reported, used the same platform as the 550 to 700 repertoires from the first cohort. Study-wide findings and caveats: Cytomegalovirus status was reportedly diagnosed by the classifier with high specificity and sensitivity. The investigators catalogued 150 or so TCR beta chains as cytomegalovirus-associated.

The TCR originated in a man aged 18 to 29 in good health and CMV-seronegative. The specimen was PBMCs.

The CDR3 DNA reads as TGTGCCAGCAGCTTAATGGGACTAGCGGGGGGGCCCGGGGAGACCCAGTACTTC. Its protein is CASSLMGLAGGPGETQYF. The chain carries TRBV7-2 and TRBJ2-5, with 16 bases aligning to TRBD2. Germline trimming cut 2 bases from V and 5 bases from J; bases unmatched to any gene: 8. Per germline, CDR1 SGHTA and CDR2 FQGNSA. CDR3 length: 18 amino acids.